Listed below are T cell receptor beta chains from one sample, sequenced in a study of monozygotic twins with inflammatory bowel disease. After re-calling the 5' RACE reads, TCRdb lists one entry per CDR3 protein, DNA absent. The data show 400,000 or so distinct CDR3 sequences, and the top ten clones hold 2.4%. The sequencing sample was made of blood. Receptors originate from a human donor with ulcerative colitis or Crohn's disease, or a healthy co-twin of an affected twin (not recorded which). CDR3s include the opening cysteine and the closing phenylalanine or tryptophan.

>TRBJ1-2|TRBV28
CASSSSGSLGYTF
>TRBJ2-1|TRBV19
CASSIGGGYEQFF
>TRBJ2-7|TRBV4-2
CASSQSTGQGYEQYF
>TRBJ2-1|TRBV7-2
CASSLSSGLDNEQFF
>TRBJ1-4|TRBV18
CASSPQTGEGEKLFF
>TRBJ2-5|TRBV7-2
CASSPATSGSAAQYF
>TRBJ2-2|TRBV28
CASTGGTGELFF
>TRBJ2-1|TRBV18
CASSPSLAGAVNEQFF
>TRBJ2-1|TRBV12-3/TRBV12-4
CASSLRTGPARRFF
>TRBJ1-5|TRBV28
CASQGGRNNQPQHF
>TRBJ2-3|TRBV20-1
CSAGLAGGIQHADTQYF
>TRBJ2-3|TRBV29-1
CSVDFVGHTDTQYF
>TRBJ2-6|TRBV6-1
CASSKGAPGLSGANVLTF
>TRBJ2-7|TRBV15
CATSREPQGAYEQYF
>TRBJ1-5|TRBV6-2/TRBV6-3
CASIDWEGQPQHF